This passage covers 5 T cell receptor beta chains from one sample sequenced in a study of T cells in localized non-small cell lung cancer. The assay was immunoSEQ multiplex PCR, and TCRdb's table has in-frame clones only and misses some. The table lists about 13,000 clones, around 84% of them singletons. This specimen consisted of peripheral blood, obtained before any cancer treatment. The receptors come from a male donor aged 60 or over with stage III lung adenocarcinoma.

This chain links TRBV5-6 with TRBJ2-7; no clear D. V was cut by 0 bases and J by 3 bases, with 7 bases left in between. The germline V gene encodes CDR1 SGHDT and CDR2 YYEEEE. This CDR3 has 13 amino acids. The CDR3 reads CASSLDGGYEQYF. The CDR3 DNA reads as TGTGCCAGCAGCTTGGATGGTGGCTACGAGCAGTACTTC.

The rearrangement joins TRBV5-1 to TRBJ1-1; D is unresolved. From germline, CDR1 is SGHRS and CDR2 YFSETQ. V lost 2 bases to trimming and J lost 0 bases, with 11 bases between them. The CDR3 covers 15 residues. CDR3: CASSLRHALNTEAFF. The CDR3 DNA reads as TGCGCCAGCAGCTTAAGACACGCCTTGAACACTGAAGCTTTCTTT.

The V call is TRBV5-4, the J call TRBJ2-2, with D possibly TRBD1 on 6 matching bases. V was trimmed by 2 bases and J by 2 bases, leaving 10 bases between them. This CDR3 contains 15 residues. Germline lookup yields CDR1 SGHNT and CDR2 YYREEE (reference sequence). CDR3 bases: TGTGCCAGCAGCTTCGGACAGACCAACACCGGGGAGCTGTTTTTT. It yields the protein CASSFGQTNTGELFF.

The chain combines TRBV19 with TRBJ2-3, with D hard to call. CDR3 length: 16 residues. The ends were cut back, 3 bases at V and 1 base at J, with 14 bases in the middle. CDR1 and CDR2 (germline): LNHDA, SQIVND (reference sequence). The CDR3 DNA reads TGTGCCAGTAGTATGTTTGTGGCTTTGGGCACAGATACGCAGTATTTT. This gives the protein CASSMFVALGTDTQYF.

This chain connects TRBV6-5 to TRBJ1-1; D unclear. The ends were cut back, 2 bases at V and 1 base at J, with 5 bases in the middle. This CDR3 has 13 residues. Germline loops: CDR1 MNHEY, CDR2 SVGAGI. CDR3 region: CASSYGRNTEAFF. CDR3 sequence (DNA): TGTGCCAGCAGTTACGGGCGGAACACTGAAGCTTTCTTT.